The clone carrying this T cell receptor (beta chain) was observed a few times. Its antigen is unidentified. Libraries were prepared by immunoSEQ multiplex PCR; TCRdb keeps only in-frame clonotypes and omits some of them. The data contain around 21,000 clones, around 82% of them seen just once; the ten biggest clones take up roughly 10%. The data stem from a study of OX40 agonist ivuxolimab in advanced cancers. Findings and limits, study-wide: Among the lowest peripheral clonal expansion occurred in 0.1-3.0 mg/kg partial responders.

Germline CDR1 is MDHEN and CDR2 is SYDVKM. The CDR3 is 17 amino acids. The V segment lost 1 base and the J segment 0 bases; nucleotides outside the gene matches: 5. The rearrangement joins TRBV28 to TRBJ1-1, with 10 nucleotides matching TRBD1. The receptor was isolated from an adult with an advanced solid tumor such as melanoma, head and neck, liver or kidney cancer. The specimen was CD4+ or CD8+ T cells sorted from blood, collected in a trial of the OX40 agonist ivuxolimab. The CDR3 protein is CASSLLGTGVMNTEAFF. Here the CDR3 DNA reads TGTGCCAGCAGTTTATTAGGGACAGGGGTCATGAACACTGAAGCTTTCTTT.